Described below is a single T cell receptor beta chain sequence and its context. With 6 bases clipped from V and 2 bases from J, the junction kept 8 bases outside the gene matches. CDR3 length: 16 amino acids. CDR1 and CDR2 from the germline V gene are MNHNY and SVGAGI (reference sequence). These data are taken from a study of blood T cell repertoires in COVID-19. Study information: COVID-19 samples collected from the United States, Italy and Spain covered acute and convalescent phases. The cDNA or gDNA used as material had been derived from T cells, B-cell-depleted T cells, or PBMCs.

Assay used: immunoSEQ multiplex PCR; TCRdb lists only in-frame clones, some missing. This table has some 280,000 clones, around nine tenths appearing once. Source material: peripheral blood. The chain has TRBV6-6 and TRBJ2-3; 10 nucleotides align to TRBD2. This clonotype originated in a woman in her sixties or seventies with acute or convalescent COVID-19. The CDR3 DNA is TGTGCCAGCAGCCAACGGACTAGCGGAACCACAGATACGCAGTATTTT. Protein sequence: CASSQRTSGTTDTQYF.